The 27 T cell receptor beta chains below all came from one sample that was sequenced in a study of blood T cell repertoires in COVID-19. Data came from immunoSEQ multiplex PCR; TCRdb stores just in-frame clones and leaves some out. The table lists over 60,000 clones, 82% of them singletons. The source material was peripheral blood. These receptors all stem from a human donor in a cohort sampled during active COVID-19.

This clone appeared a few times. The genes are TRBV10-1 and TRBJ2-7, with 11 bases aligning to TRBD1. The V gene end was trimmed by 4 bases and the J gene end by 7 bases; junction bases not matched to a gene: 12. The CDR3 has 16 residues. Per germline, CDR1 WNHNN and CDR2 SYGVQD (reference sequence). The CDR3 reads CASSVLWTGGLGEQYF. In DNA form, the CDR3 reads TGCGCCAGCAGTGTGCTGTGGACAGGGGGCTTAGGAGAGCAGTACTTC.

The rearrangement links TRBV6-5 to TRBJ2-3, with 12 positions matching TRBD2. The CDR3 contains 15 residues. The germline V gene encodes CDR1 MNHEY and CDR2 SVGAGI. Trimming took 6 bases from V and 2 from J; bases not matched to a gene: 3. For the CDR3, the DNA is TGTGCCAGCAGCACTAGCGGGGGGCCCACAGATACGCAGTATTTT. This sequence encodes CASSTSGGPTDTQYF.

The chain combines TRBV7-9 with TRBJ2-7; a possible D gene is TRBD1 (6 bases). Germline CDR1 SEHNR, CDR2 FQNEAQ (reference sequence). The CDR3 runs 13 residues. V was pared by 4 bases and J by 6 bases, with 13 bases between. The CDR3 bases are TGTGCCAGCAGCTGGGGGCTAGGGCTCGAGCAGTACTTC. Residues: CASSWGLGLEQYF.

This rearrangement joins TRBV23-1 to TRBJ1-4; D is possibly TRBD1 (6 bases). TRBV23-1 is an ORF, with its function uncertain. The V and J ends lost 3 bases and 6 bases respectively, with 17 bases between them. The CDR3 has 16 residues. CDR3 coding DNA: TGCGCCAGCAGTCAGGTCTCCCCGGCAGGGGATGAAAAACTGTTTTTT. This translates into CASSQVSPAGDEKLFF.

There are a few counts of this clone. V is TRBV5-4 and J is TRBJ1-1, with unresolved D. Per the germline V gene, CDR1 is SGHNT and CDR2 is YYREEE (reference sequence). The CDR3 covers 16 residues. V shed 0 bases and J shed 4 bases, with 16 bases lying between them. Here the CDR3 reads CASSLGHGIAGTEAFF. As DNA, the CDR3 is TGTGCCAGCAGCTTGGGTCACGGGATAGCTGGCACTGAAGCTTTCTTT.

The rearrangement links TRBV6-2 or TRBV6-3 to TRBJ1-5, with TRBD1 matching 7 bases. The germline CDR1 and CDR2 sequences are MNHEY and SVGEGT. The CDR3 runs 13 residues. Trimming took 0 bases from V and 12 from J; bases not matched to a gene: 5. CDR3 DNA sequence: TGTGCCAGCAGTTACTCACAGGGGATGTTCCAGCATTTT. It specifies CASSYSQGMFQHF.

The V and J genes are TRBV5-1 and TRBJ2-1, with 11 positions matching TRBD2. The CDR3 length is 15 residues. From germline, CDR1 is SGHRS and CDR2 YFSETQ. J was trimmed by 3 bases and V by 4 bases; bases with no gene match: 3. The CDR3 sequence: CASSPGLAVYNEQFF. CDR3 DNA sequence: TGCGCCAGCAGCCCGGGACTAGCGGTCTACAATGAGCAGTTCTTC.

This clone has only a few counts. The gene calls are TRBV24-1 and TRBJ2-7; 8 nucleotides agree with TRBD2. Germline CDR1 is KGHDR and CDR2 is SFDVKD. The CDR3 sequence is 17 residues long. Germline trimming cut 1 base from V and 1 base from J; bases unmatched to any gene: 8. DNA of the CDR3: TGTGCCACCAGTGATTTCCTAAGCGGGGGCCAGTCCTACGAGCAGTACTTC. Translating it yields CATSDFLSGGQSYEQYF.

The V and J genes are TRBV7-9 and TRBJ2-6; 9 nucleotides line up with TRBD2. The CDR3 sequence is 19 residues long. J lost 0 bases, V lost 5 bases, and 11 bases had no gene match. Looked up from germline, CDR1 is SEHNR and CDR2 is FQNEAQ (reference sequence). The CDR3, as DNA: TGTGCCAGCAGCACCTCCGTAGCGGGGGACAGCTCTGGGGCCAACGTCCTGACTTTC. This translates into CASSTSVAGDSSGANVLTF.

This chain connects TRBV2 to TRBJ2-7, with 7 bases fitting TRBD1. CDR1 is SNHLY, CDR2 FYNNEI, per germline. The trim removed 3 bases at V and 2 bases at J, leaving 13 bases unmatched. The CDR3 is made up of 17 amino acids. The CDR3 DNA follows: TGTGCCAGCAGTGATCCCGTCTCCGGGACAGTAACCTACGAGCAGTACTTC. Protein: CASSDPVSGTVTYEQYF.

The table lists this clone with a count of one. The CDR3 nucleotides are TGTGCCAGCAGTCAGGACAGGCTGGCCTATGGCTACACCTTC. It is translated as CASSQDRLAYGYTF. The V and J genes are TRBV27 and TRBJ1-2; 7 bases agree with TRBD1. The CDR3 extends over 14 amino acids. The V gene end was trimmed by 5 bases and the J gene end by 4 bases; junction bases not matched to a gene: 7. Germline lookup yields CDR1 MNHEY and CDR2 SMNVEV (reference sequence).

This rearrangement joins TRBV7-9 to TRBJ2-3; D not certain. Germline-derived CDR1 and CDR2 are SEHNR and FQNEAQ (reference sequence). This CDR3 contains 14 residues. Trimming stripped 5 bases from V and 5 bases from J, with 14 bases between. Here the CDR3 DNA reads TGTGCCAGCAGCCCCCATAATCTACTAGATACGCAGTATTTT. Translation gives CASSPHNLLDTQYF.

The V gene is TRBV9, the J gene TRBJ1-1; 9 nucleotides align to TRBD1. Germline values: CDR1 SGDLS, CDR2 YYNGEE. The V gene end was trimmed by 3 bases and the J gene end by 4 bases; junction bases not matched to a gene: 10. This CDR3 contains 16 residues. The CDR3, as DNA: TGTGCCAGCAGCGCCGGGACAGGGCGAGTCGGCACTGAAGCTTTCTTT. The encoded protein is CASSAGTGRVGTEAFF.

The chain is built from TRBV7-2 and TRBJ1-5; a weak D match, TRBD1 (6 bases). The CDR3 runs 15 residues. Germline assignment: CDR1 SGHTA and CDR2 FQGNSA. V lost 1 base and J 5 bases, leaving 12 bases between the germline ends. The CDR3 here is CASSLDGGAYQPQHF. CDR3 sequence (DNA): TGTGCCAGCAGCTTAGATGGGGGGGCTTATCAGCCCCAGCATTTT. The whole variable domain, remainder taken from reference TRBV7-2 and TRBJ1-5, is GAGVSQSPSNKVTEKGKDVELRCDPISGHTALYWYRQSLGQGLEFLIYFQGNSAPDKSGLPSDRFSAERTGGSVSTLTIQRTQQEDSAVYLCASSLDGGAYQPQHFGDGTRLSIL.

The chain employs TRBV5-4 and TRBJ2-6, with 8 bases lining up with TRBD2. The CDR3 totals 16 residues. From germline, CDR1 is SGHNT and CDR2 YYREEE (reference sequence). V lost 4 bases, J lost 0 bases, and 3 bases stayed unmatched. The CDR3 reads CASSAGGHSGANVLTF. CDR3 nucleotides: TGTGCCAGCAGCGCGGGGGGCCACTCTGGGGCCAACGTCCTGACTTTC.

The V gene is TRBV7-2, the J gene TRBJ2-5; D is uncertain. The length of the CDR3 is 14 residues. V dropped 1 base and J dropped 5 bases, with 11 bases sitting between them. Germline CDR1 reads SGHTA; CDR2 reads FQGNSA. The CDR3 coding sequence is TGTGCCAGCAGCTTAGGTGTGGCGCGGGAGACCCAGTACTTC. This encodes CASSLGVARETQYF.

This chain connects TRBV27 to TRBJ1-2, with D unclear. Germline V gene lookup returns CDR1 MNHEY and CDR2 SMNVEV (reference sequence). The length of the CDR3 is 16 residues. Trimming shortened V by 6 bases and J by 2 bases, and 19 bases separated the two germline ends. CDR3 coding DNA: TGTGCCAGCAGCCCCTCCCTCGGGGAAAACAACTATGGCTACACCTTC. Translating gives CASSPSLGENNYGYTF.

Turning to this clone: This specimen includes other DNA sequences encoding the same CDR3. The chain joins TRBV2 to TRBJ1-1, with D unclear. Germline V gene data show CDR1 as SNHLY and CDR2 as FYNNEI. The V gene lost 6 bases and the J gene lost 8 bases, with 10 bases spanning the gap. The CDR3 loop spans 11 amino acids. The CDR3 coding sequence is TGTGCCAGCAGCGTGGCGGGCGAAGCTTTCTTT. Its translation is CASSVAGEAFF.

This chain's CDR3 is CASSFSGGVSEQYF. CDR3 DNA: TGCGCCAGCAGCTTCTCAGGGGGCGTCTCCGAGCAGTACTTC. V usage is TRBV5-1 and J usage is TRBJ2-7; 8 nucleotides match TRBD1. Germline CDR1 and CDR2: SGHRS and YFSETQ. This CDR3 has 14 amino acids. V lost 2 bases to trimming and J lost 6 bases; unmatched junction nucleotides: 7.

This chain connects TRBV5-4 to TRBJ1-2; the match to TRBD1 covers 7 bases. V trimming: 1 base; J trimming: 7 bases; junction bases outside the gene matches: 7. This CDR3 contains 14 residues. CDR1 and CDR2 from the germline V gene are SGHNT and YYREEE (reference sequence). CDR3 protein: CASSLNRGDSGYTF. In DNA, the CDR3 is TGTGCCAGCAGCTTGAACAGGGGAGACAGTGGCTACACCTTC.

This clone occurred a few times. The chain carries TRBV4-2 and TRBJ1-4, with TRBD1 matching 12 bases. V shed 4 bases and J 8 bases; nucleotides not matched to a gene: 5. The CDR3 spans 15 residues. Germline CDR1 is LGHNA and CDR2 is YNFKEQ. The CDR3 bases are TGTGCCAGCAGCCCTGGGGGACAGGGGGCCGAAAAACTGTTTTTT. It codes for CASSPGGQGAEKLFF.

The chain employs TRBV29-1 and TRBJ1-1; D is possibly TRBD1 (6 bases). Germline CDR1 reads SQVTM; CDR2 reads ANQGSEA. The CDR3 consists of 14 residues. The V and J ends lost 7 bases and 0 bases respectively, with 15 bases between them. The CDR3 region is CSAVGAAMNTEAFF. As DNA, the CDR3 is TGCAGCGCTGTGGGGGCAGCCATGAACACTGAAGCTTTCTTT. The whole variable domain, filled in from reference TRBV29-1 and TRBJ1-1, reads SAVISQKPSRDICQRGTSLTIQCQVDSQVTMMFWYRQQPGQSLTLIATANQGSEATYESGFVIDKFPISRPNLTFSTLTVSNMSPEDSSIYLCSAVGAAMNTEAFFGQGTRLTVV.

V and J are TRBV7-2 and TRBJ2-5; TRBD2 matches 12 bases. Looked up from germline, CDR1 is SGHTA and CDR2 is FQGNSA. With 1 base clipped from V and 4 bases from J, the junction kept 4 bases outside the gene matches. The CDR3 extends over 16 amino acids. The CDR3 DNA sequence: TGTGCCAGCAGCTTAGAGATGACTAGCGGGGGAGAGACCCAGTACTTC. It yields the protein CASSLEMTSGGETQYF.

The rearrangement uses TRBV7-6 and TRBJ2-3, with 7 bases identical to TRBD2. The CDR3 runs to 15 residues. Germline loops: CDR1 SGHVS, CDR2 FNYEAQ. The V gene end was trimmed by 2 bases and the J gene end by 1 base; junction bases not matched to a gene: 3. The CDR3 DNA sequence: TGTGCCAGCAGCTTACAACGGGGGGGCACAGATACGCAGTATTTT. It translates to CASSLQRGGTDTQYF.

The chain joins TRBV4-2 to TRBJ1-2; maybe TRBD1 (6 bases). The CDR3 sequence is 15 residues long. V lost 5 bases to trimming and J lost 0 bases, with 13 bases between them. Germline V gene data show CDR1 as LGHNA and CDR2 as YNFKEQ. The CDR3 spells CASSSQGRSNYGYTF. For the CDR3, the DNA is TGTGCCAGCAGCTCACAGGGACGGTCTAACTATGGCTACACCTTC.

The genes are TRBV5-1 and TRBJ1-2; TRBD1 agrees at 7 bases. V was pared by 1 base and J by 6 bases, with 6 bases of the junction left unmatched. CDR1 SGHRS and CDR2 YFSETQ come from the germline V gene. The CDR3 spans 14 residues. CDR3 amino acids: CASSLLGGADGYTF. Here the CDR3 DNA reads TGCGCCAGCAGCTTGTTAGGGGGCGCGGATGGCTACACCTTC.

This clone was detected once. V gene TRBV7-2 combines with J gene TRBJ1-4; D gene unclear. The germline CDR1 and CDR2 sequences are SGHTA and FQGNSA. V lost 5 bases to trimming and J lost 7 bases, with 11 bases between them. The CDR3 has 13 amino acids. The CDR3 protein is CASSTAGFEKLFF. Written as DNA, the CDR3 is TGTGCCAGCAGCACCGCGGGTTTTGAAAAACTGTTTTTT.